Sequencing of this T cell receptor (beta chain) was carried out in a study of shared clonotypes between healthy human individuals. Regarding the study as a whole: Relative to their counterparts shared across all four donors, non-shared clonotypes exhibited diminished generation probabilities.

V was pared by 6 bases and J by 1 base, with 9 bases of the junction left unmatched. Germline loops: CDR1 SNHLY, CDR2 FYNNEI. This CDR3 spans 15 amino acids. With regard to this clone: What it binds is unknown.

Across several immunoSEQ plates, the genomic DNA of each subset was split evenly. Assay: immunoSEQ multiplex PCR; the TCRdb copy retains only in-frame clones and omits some. The sample holds a few million clones; 85% to 95% are singletons and the top ten take 0.39%. The chain combines TRBV2 with TRBJ2-7, with 7 bases aligning to TRBD1. The sequence was collected from a man between 18 and 29 years old in good health. Some clones in this sample may be carry-over from other donors' samples. What was sequenced was naive CD4+ T cells from PBMCs. This sample's subset: CD45RA+ positively selected. For the CDR3, the DNA is TGTGCCAGCAGCACAGGACAGGCGGTGTCCTACGAGCAGTACTTC. Its protein is CASSTGQAVSYEQYF.